These 21 T cell receptor beta chains share one sample of origin, sequenced in a study of cytomegalovirus exposure and HLA in healthy donors. Amplification used 60 Vbeta primers and 13 Jbeta primers. The protocol was immunoSEQ multiplex PCR, while the TCRdb copy is restricted to in-frame clones and leaves out a portion. The repertoire holds around 170,000 clones, around 81% seen once, with less than 2% in the top ten. The sequenced sample consisted of PBMCs. The receptor source for this set is a man aged 40-50 years in good health and CMV-seronegative.

The V and J genes are TRBV18 and TRBJ2-6; maybe TRBD2 (6 bases). The germline V gene has CDR1 KGHSH and CDR2 LQKENI. This CDR3 contains 16 residues. V was cut by 3 bases and J by 0 bases, with 9 bases left in between. The CDR3 sequence: CASSPLGGSGANVLTF. The CDR3 DNA is TGTGCCAGCTCACCCCTCGGGGGCTCTGGGGCCAACGTCCTGACTTTC.

Notes on this clone: Germline and junction disagree at one end, which may indicate a read error. J is TRBJ2-6 and V is TRBV6-1; D might be TRBD1 (5 bases). The CDR3 is made up of 19 amino acids. Germline-derived CDR1 and CDR2 are MNHNS and SASEGT. The chain's CDR3 is CASSVLPPGLSSGANGLTF. CDR3 in DNA: TGTGCCAGCAGTGTTCTTCCGCCAGGGTTAAGCTCTGGGGCCAACGGCCTGACTTTC.

The V gene is TRBV9, the J gene TRBJ2-7, with D possibly matching TRBD2 (5 bases). Germline CDR1 and CDR2: SGDLS and YYNGEE. V lost 4 bases to trimming and J lost 4 bases, with 15 bases between them. The CDR3 runs to 14 residues. CDR3 sequence (DNA): TGTGCCAGCAGCCCATCCGGAGCGGCTTACGAGCAGTACTTC. This sequence encodes CASSPSGAAYEQYF.

V and J are TRBV5-1 and TRBJ2-3; D is possibly TRBD1 (6 bases). Germline lookup yields CDR1 SGHRS and CDR2 YFSETQ. This CDR3 is 15 amino acids long. Trimming shortened V by 5 bases and J by 2 bases, and 15 bases separated the two germline ends. CDR3 bases: TGCGCCAGCAGTTCCGGTGGGGGCGACACAGATACGCAGTATTTT. Its protein product is CASSSGGGDTDTQYF.

The V and J genes are TRBV7-6 and TRBJ2-7, with TRBD2 matching over 8 bases. After removal of 1 base from V and 4 bases from J, the junction contained 3 bases not matched to a gene. Germline values: CDR1 SGHVS, CDR2 FNYEAQ. This CDR3 is 14 amino acids long. Here the CDR3 reads CASSLGLAGYEQYF. The CDR3 bases are TGTGCCAGCAGCTTAGGTTTAGCGGGATACGAGCAGTACTTC.

The rearrangement joins TRBV11-2 to TRBJ2-1; 7 bases map to TRBD2. Unmatched junction bases numbered 10, after V lost 3 bases and J lost 8 bases. The CDR3 spans 15 residues. Germline-derived CDR1 and CDR2 are SGHAT and FQNNGV. For the CDR3, the DNA is TGTGCCAGCAGCTTGATAGCGGGTCTGTCTGATGAGCAGTTCTTC. Protein product: CASSLIAGLSDEQFF.

J is TRBJ1-1 and V is TRBV5-1; TRBD1 matches 7 bases. V shed 3 bases and J 1 base; nucleotides not matched to a gene: 6. The CDR3 is 15 amino acids. Germline values: CDR1 SGHRS, CDR2 YFSETQ. As DNA, the CDR3 is TGCGCCAGCAGCTACGACAGGGTAGCGAACACTGAAGCTTTCTTT. Translation gives CASSYDRVANTEAFF.

V usage is TRBV29-1 and J usage is TRBJ2-1, with 9 bases that match TRBD2. The CDR3 sequence is 14 residues long. Per the germline V gene, CDR1 is SQVTM and CDR2 is ANQGSEA. After removal of 2 bases from V and 6 bases from J, the junction contained 5 bases not matched to a gene. The CDR3 nucleotides are TGCAGCGTTGAATTCGCGGGAGGGGGCAATGAGCAGTTCTTC. Its protein is CSVEFAGGGNEQFF.

J is TRBJ1-1 and V is TRBV15; D gene uncertain. Germline CDR1 and CDR2: LNHNV and YYDKDF (reference sequence). This CDR3 region has 13 residues. Trimming removed 0 bases at V and 3 bases at J, with 5 bases between. The CDR3 bases are TGTGCCACCAGCAGAGAATCAGACACTGAAGCTTTCTTT. It codes for CATSRESDTEAFF.

The chain links TRBV7-6 to TRBJ2-1; 8 positions agree with TRBD1. The germline gives CDR1 SGHVS, CDR2 FNYEAQ. Trimming cost V 4 bases and J 4 bases; bases outside gene matches: 3. This CDR3 comprises 14 residues. Written as DNA, the CDR3 is TGTGCCAGCAGCTCAGGGGGCTATTACAATGAGCAGTTCTTC. This translates into CASSSGGYYNEQFF.

The rearrangement joins TRBV29-1 to TRBJ1-1, with D unresolved. CDR1 is SQVTM, CDR2 ANQGSEA, per germline. V was pared by 3 bases and J by 4 bases, with 15 bases between. CDR3 length: 14 amino acids. The CDR3 reads CSVDVVLAGTEAFF. The CDR3 DNA sequence: TGCAGCGTTGATGTAGTGCTGGCGGGCACTGAAGCTTTCTTT.

The chain couples TRBV6-6 to TRBJ2-7; 12 bases are a match to TRBD2. The germline V gene has CDR1 MNHNY and CDR2 SVGAGI (reference sequence). This CDR3 spans 15 amino acids. The junction had 1 base not matched to a gene; V was cut back by 0 bases and J by 4 bases. The CDR3 spells CASSYSTSGSYEQYF. CDR3 coding DNA: TGTGCCAGCAGTTACTCGACTAGCGGGAGTTACGAGCAGTACTTC.

This rearrangement joins TRBV5-1 to TRBJ2-7; D is possibly TRBD1 (6 bases). Germline V CDR1 and CDR2: SGHRS, YFSETQ. The CDR3 extends over 14 amino acids. V was pared by 7 bases and J by 2 bases, with 16 bases between. The CDR3 DNA reads TGCGCCAGCCAACCCTTGGACAGCCCCTACGAGCAGTACTTC. Protein sequence: CASQPLDSPYEQYF.

CDR3 bases: TGTGCCAGCAGCTTATTCCCAGCGTCGAACACCGGGGAGCTGTTTTTT. Protein sequence: CASSLFPASNTGELFF. The chain uses TRBV7-6 and TRBJ2-2; D unresolved. The germline CDR1 and CDR2 sequences are SGHVS and FNYEAQ. This CDR3 spans 16 amino acids. V lost 2 bases to trimming and J lost 0 bases, with 10 bases between them.

The genes are TRBV10-3 and TRBJ1-2; D is unresolved. Germline CDR1 reads ENHRY; CDR2 reads SYGVKD. V lost 6 bases and J 6 bases, leaving 11 bases between the germline ends. This CDR3 is 12 amino acids long. CDR3 DNA: TGTGCCATCAGAGGCGAGGCCCATGGCTACACCTTC. This codes for CAIRGEAHGYTF.

The V gene is TRBV5-1, the J gene TRBJ2-5; D is undetermined. CDR1 and CDR2 (germline): SGHRS, YFSETQ. V shed 2 bases and J shed 5 bases, with 10 bases lying between them. The CDR3 sequence is 13 residues long. CDR3 loop: CASSFVPSETQYF. The CDR3 nucleotides read TGCGCCAGCAGCTTTGTTCCCTCGGAGACCCAGTACTTC. Combining the CDR3 with reference TRBV5-1 and TRBJ2-5 gives the whole variable domain KAGVTQTPRYLIKTRGQQVTLSCSPISGHRSVSWYQQTPGQGLQFLFEYFSETQRNKGNFPGRFSGRQFSNSRSEMNVSTLELGDSALYLCASSFVPSETQYFGPGTRLLVL.

In its sample, this clone was seen many times. V is TRBV4-1 and J is TRBJ1-4, with 7 bases fitting TRBD1. Germline V gives CDR1 MGHRA, CDR2 YSYEKL. The CDR3 totals 15 residues. V trimming: 4 bases; J trimming: 11 bases; junction bases outside the gene matches: 13. The CDR3 DNA follows: TGCGCCAGCAGCCCCCACCTTCTTACGGGACAGAAACTGTTTTTT. The encoded protein is CASSPHLLTGQKLFF.

V gene TRBV6-1 combines with J gene TRBJ2-2; 8 nucleotides line up with TRBD2. Losses at the gene ends were 4 bases for V and 4 bases for J; bases not matched to a gene: 5. The CDR3 is 15 residues long. Germline assignment: CDR1 MNHNS and CDR2 SASEGT. In DNA form, the CDR3 reads TGTGCCAGCAGTGCCTCGGGAGGGTTCACCGGGGAGCTGTTTTTT. Translation: CASSASGGFTGELFF.

The chain links TRBV19 to TRBJ1-1; D possibly corresponds to TRBD1 (6 bases). This CDR3 has 16 amino acids. Germline V gene sequence: CDR1 LNHDA, CDR2 SQIVND (reference sequence). V was pared by 6 bases and J by 0 bases, with 17 bases between. The CDR3 DNA sequence: TGTGCCAGTAGCCCCAGCTCGGGGGGCCTGAACACTGAAGCTTTCTTT. This codes for CASSPSSGGLNTEAFF. Supplemented by reference TRBV19 and TRBJ1-1, the full variable domain reads DGGITQSPKYLFRKEGQNVTLSCEQNLNHDAMYWYRQDPGQGLRLIYYSQIVNDFQKGDIAEGYSVSREKKESFPLTVTSAQKNPTAFYLCASSPSSGGLNTEAFFGQGTRLTVV.

The J gene is TRBJ2-3, the V gene TRBV5-1; 7 positions match TRBD2. The CDR3 length is 15 residues. Losses at the gene ends were 0 bases for V and 4 bases for J; bases not matched to a gene: 5. Germline V gives CDR1 SGHRS, CDR2 YFSETQ. This CDR3 reads CASSLGEGRSDTQYF. The CDR3 DNA sequence: TGCGCCAGCAGCTTGGGGGAGGGCCGGTCAGATACGCAGTATTTT.

This clone has more than one count but fewer than ten. V is TRBV19 and J is TRBJ2-1, with 9 bases fitting TRBD2. V lost 7 bases to trimming and J lost 1 base; unmatched junction nucleotides: 5. Germline V gene sequence: CDR1 LNHDA, CDR2 SQIVND (reference sequence). The CDR3 is 15 residues long. The chain's CDR3 is CASNGGRVSYNEQFF. In DNA, the CDR3 is TGTGCCAGTAATGGCGGGAGGGTTTCCTACAATGAGCAGTTCTTC.